Presented here are 8 T cell receptor beta chains from one specimen sequenced in a study of blood T cell repertoires in COVID-19. The assay was immunoSEQ multiplex PCR, and TCRdb's table has in-frame clones only and misses some. The sample contains some 200,000 clones, about 83% of which appear only once. Sequenced sample: peripheral blood. The receptors were gathered from a woman aged 50 to 60 with active or convalescent COVID-19.

The rearrangement joins TRBV2 to TRBJ2-1; no clear D. CDR3 length equals 12 residues. CDR1 and CDR2 from the germline V gene are SNHLY and FYNNEI. V lost 6 bases and J 4 bases, leaving 7 bases between the germline ends. In DNA form, the CDR3 reads TGTGCCAGCAGCGCAGGTTACAATGAGCAGTTCTTC. This codes for CASSAGYNEQFF.

This chain links TRBV5-1 with TRBJ1-2, with D unclear. This CDR3 spans 12 amino acids. Trimming removed 5 bases from V and 1 base from J, with 6 bases in between. Germline-derived CDR1 and CDR2 are SGHRS and YFSETQ. In DNA, the CDR3 is TGCGCCAGCAGGGCAGGTAACTATGGCTACACCTTC. Translation gives CASRAGNYGYTF.

The chain carries TRBV9 and TRBJ1-1; D ambiguous. The length of the CDR3 is 14 residues. Germline V CDR1 and CDR2: SGDLS, YYNGEE. V was cut by 0 bases and J by 0 bases, with 6 bases left in between. The CDR3 loop is CASSVAQMNTEAFF. The CDR3 bases are TGTGCCAGCAGCGTAGCACAGATGAACACTGAAGCTTTCTTT.

J is TRBJ1-6 and V is TRBV30, with 8 bases that match TRBD1. The CDR3 length is 17 residues. After removal of 1 base from V and 5 bases from J, the junction contained 10 bases not matched to a gene. Germline CDR1 reads GTSNPN; CDR2 reads SVGIG (reference sequence). CDR3 in DNA: TGTGCCTGGAGTGCAGGGGGCGGGTTTTCCCATAATTCACCCCTCCACTTT. Amino acids: CAWSAGGGFSHNSPLHF. The entire variable domain, with the rest obtained from reference TRBV30 and TRBJ1-6, is as follows: SQTIHQWPATLVQPVGSPLSLECTVEGTSNPNLYWYRQAAGRGLQLLFYSVGIGQISSEVPQNLSASRPQDRQFILSSKKLLLSDSGFYLCAWSAGGGFSHNSPLHFGNGTRLTVT.

This chain connects TRBV9 to TRBJ2-1; 7 positions match TRBD2. Germline loops: CDR1 SGDLS, CDR2 YYNGEE. There are 14 residues in the CDR3. The J segment lost 1 base and the V segment lost 5 bases, leaving 3 bases of the junction unmatched. DNA of the CDR3: TGTGCCAGCAGGTCTAGCGGTTCCTACAATGAGCAGTTCTTC. Its translation is CASRSSGSYNEQFF.

The chain uses TRBV18 and TRBJ1-2, with 9 bases matching TRBD1. The trim removed 6 bases at V and 4 bases at J, leaving 6 bases unmatched. The germline gives CDR1 KGHSH, CDR2 LQKENI. The CDR3 sequence is 14 residues long. For the CDR3, the DNA is TGTGCCAGCTCCCCCGGGACAGGGTCCTATGGCTACACCTTC. This translates into CASSPGTGSYGYTF.

CDR3 amino acids: CASSPIVSSYNEQFF. In DNA form, the CDR3 reads TGTGCCAGCAGCCCAATCGTGAGCTCCTACAATGAGCAGTTCTTC. The chain carries TRBV7-6 and TRBJ2-1, with D unclear. Trimming cost V 5 bases and J 0 bases, with 11 bases left between them. Germline CDR1 SGHVS, CDR2 FNYEAQ. This CDR3 region has 15 residues.

The chain joins TRBV18 to TRBJ1-4; 9 nucleotides agree with TRBD1. This CDR3 contains 17 residues. J lost 7 bases, V lost 0 bases, and 9 bases had no gene match. The germline gives CDR1 KGHSH, CDR2 LQKENI. The DNA of the CDR3 is TGTGCCAGCTCACCACCCACTCCGGACAGGGGTGTTGAAAAACTGTTTTTT. It encodes CASSPPTPDRGVEKLFF.